This paragraph covers one T cell receptor (beta chain) sequence. Antigen specificity is unknown. This CDR3 is built from 13 residues. Germline V gene data show CDR1 as SGHNT and CDR2 as YENEEA. V lost 2 bases, J lost 9 bases, and 7 bases stayed unmatched. Replicate PCRs run on sorted subsets employed approximately 200 ng DNA, tens of thousands of T cell genomes. Clones were read by immunoSEQ multiplex PCR, and TCRdb kept only the in-frame ones, dropping some. The sample lists hundreds of thousands of clones, approximately 75% occurring once. The record originates from a study of shared clonotypes between healthy human individuals. Splitting the CD4+ cells yielded a CD45RA+ naive subset and a CD45RA-negative memory subset. Points from the study as a whole: Four donors had 4% to 6.5% of their naive CD4 clonotypes in common. Memory subsets had estimated richness that was generally smaller than that of naive subsets.

The V call is TRBV11-3, the J call TRBJ2-7, with 7 bases identical to TRBD2. The sequence was collected from a young woman in good health. The sample was memory CD4+ T cells sorted from blood. The subset here: CD45RA-negative fraction. The CDR3 coding sequence is TGTGCCAGCAGCTTAACTCCGGGACTAAGGCAGTACTTC. It translates to CASSLTPGLRQYF.